This TCR beta chain was sequenced for a study of shared clonotypes between healthy human individuals. Clones were sequenced by immunoSEQ multiplex PCR, and TCRdb holds only the in-frame ones, with some missing. The table records around 1,100,000 clones, 60% to 80% of them present only once. CDR1 is SGHKS, CDR2 YYEKEE, per germline (reference sequence). V was clipped by 4 bases and J by 5 bases, with 12 bases between them. This CDR3 region has 13 residues. This clone has more than one count but fewer than ten. The J gene is TRBJ1-2, the V gene TRBV5-5; no clear D. The receptor's source is a man in his late teens or twenties in good health. Some clones in this sample may be carry-over from other donors' samples. Sequenced material: memory CD4+ T cells from PBMCs. Noted subset: CD45RA-negative fraction. The CDR3: CASSRPPQYGYTF. DNA for the CDR3: TGTGCCAGCAGCCGGCCACCGCAATATGGCTACACCTTC.